This TCR beta chain came from a study of regulatory T cells in long-lasting Graves disease. The J segment lost 6 bases and the V segment lost 4 bases, leaving 11 bases of the junction unmatched. Germline values: CDR1 SGHNT, CDR2 YYREEE (reference sequence). The CDR3 extends over 15 amino acids. Time point: newly diagnosed GD, antithyroid drugs for less than 3 months. The authors made the TCR library using RNA they extracted from PBMCs. Both iRepertoire HTBI primers and Arm-PCR of CDR3 regions were used to build the TCR beta libraries. TCRdb passed the multiplex PCR reads through MiXCR, listing each CDR3 protein once. The sample carries about 470,000 distinct CDR3 sequences, under 15% recorded once. The same data also contributed to another study, on T cells in Graves' hyperthyroidism and ophthalmopathy.

The chain uses TRBV5-4 and TRBJ2-3; TRBD2 agrees at 7 bases. The TCR originated in a woman aged 30 to 39 with Graves disease. The sequenced sample was peripheral blood mononuclear cells (PBMCs), obtained at new diagnosis, from a patient treated with antithyroid drugs. CDR3 DNA: TGTGCCAGCAGCCCCCCAGGGCGGGAGCCGGATACGCAGTATTTT. Translated: CASSPPGREPDTQYF. Looking up the rest from reference TRBV5-4 and TRBJ2-3 gives the full variable domain: ETGVTQSPTHLIKTRGQQVTLRCSSQSGHNTVSWYQQALGQGPQFIFQYYREEENGRGNFPPRFSGLQFPNYSSELNVNALELDDSALYLCASSPPGREPDTQYFGPGTRLTVL.